A single sample gave rise to the 7 T cell receptor beta chains below, sequenced in a study of blood T cell repertoires in COVID-19. Clones were read by immunoSEQ multiplex PCR, and TCRdb kept only the in-frame ones, dropping some. The sample has 97,000 or so clones; over 80% are singletons. The sequenced sample consisted of peripheral blood. The receptors stem from a man older than 75 with acute or convalescent COVID-19.

This clone was detected a few times. The rearrangement uses TRBV7-2 and TRBJ2-2; D not certain. The CDR3 totals 14 residues. V was trimmed by 4 bases and J by 1 base, leaving 7 bases between them. Per germline, CDR1 SGHTA and CDR2 FQGNSA. The CDR3 is CASSSTGNTGELFF. The CDR3 DNA follows: TGTGCCAGCAGCTCGACGGGGAACACCGGGGAGCTGTTTTTT.

The chain employs TRBV5-1 and TRBJ2-7; perhaps TRBD1 as D (6 bases). Trimming cost V 5 bases and J 3 bases, with 21 bases left between them. This CDR3 has 16 amino acids. Germline CDR1 is SGHRS and CDR2 is YFSETQ. CDR3 bases: TGCGCCAGCAGGGCTTCAGGGGTCCTCCGCAACTACGAGCAGTACTTC. It translates to CASRASGVLRNYEQYF.

This clone appeared a single time. The chain combines TRBV27 with TRBJ1-6; 7 bases match TRBD1. Germline values: CDR1 MNHEY, CDR2 SMNVEV (reference sequence). This CDR3 spans 15 amino acids. V lost 6 bases to trimming and J lost 6 bases; unmatched junction nucleotides: 8. The CDR3 sequence: CASRYSTGPNSPLHF. The CDR3 DNA follows: TGTGCCAGCAGATACTCGACAGGGCCTAATTCACCCCTCCACTTT.

The chain combines TRBV4-3 with TRBJ2-2, with D tentatively TRBD1 (6 bases). The CDR3 totals 16 residues. Deletions cut 0 bases from V and 7 bases from J, with 15 bases between. The germline V gene encodes CDR1 LGHNA and CDR2 YSLEER. CDR3 DNA sequence: TGCGCCAGCAGCCAAGATGGGGGCAGGTTCGTCGGGGAGCTGTTTTTT. It translates to CASSQDGGRFVGELFF.

The rearrangement joins TRBV5-1 to TRBJ2-7; the D gene is possibly TRBD2 (5 bases). CDR1 is SGHRS and CDR2 is YFSETQ in the germline V gene. This CDR3 has 14 amino acids. V lost 1 base to trimming and J lost 5 bases, with 13 bases between them. CDR3 coding DNA: TGCGCCAGCAGCTTGACCGGGGTGGGGAACGAGCAGTACTTC. Amino acid sequence: CASSLTGVGNEQYF.

This chain joins TRBV19 and TRBJ1-4; 10 positions agree with TRBD1. CDR1 is LNHDA and CDR2 is SQIVND in the germline V gene (reference sequence). This CDR3 is 15 amino acids long. The junction had 9 bases not matched to a gene; V was cut back by 8 bases and J by 6 bases. The CDR3: CASLRTGTGDEKLFF. The DNA for the CDR3 is TGTGCCAGTCTAAGAACCGGGACAGGGGATGAAAAACTGTTTTTT. Filled out from reference TRBV19 and TRBJ1-4, the complete variable domain reads DGGITQSPKYLFRKEGQNVTLSCEQNLNHDAMYWYRQDPGQGLRLIYYSQIVNDFQKGDIAEGYSVSREKKESFPLTVTSAQKNPTAFYLCASLRTGTGDEKLFFGSGTQLSVL.

The V gene is TRBV28, the J gene TRBJ2-1; no definite D call. The germline V gene encodes CDR1 MDHEN and CDR2 SYDVKM. With 1 base removed from V and 9 bases from J, the gap between germline ends came to 7 bases. This CDR3 comprises 12 residues. CDR3 nucleotide sequence: TGTGCCAGCAGTTTATTGCCCGGTGAGCAGTTCTTC. It encodes CASSLLPGEQFF.